This record looks at one T cell receptor (beta chain) sequence and its context. The antigen is not known. Germline loops: CDR1 MNHNS, CDR2 SASEGT. CDR3 size: 17 residues. J gave up 4 bases and V 3 bases, and 5 bases lay outside the gene matches. This record comes from a study of CD8+ T cells in alopecia areata. Notes on the study in general: Affected lesional scalp, above all in alopecia totalis/universalis, was more clonal than normal scalp. Sequencing of scalp samples also includes resident alphabeta T cells from normal skin.

Alopecia areata patients provided lesional scalp punch biopsies and peripheral blood, both collected for the study. It was from PBMCs that CD4+ and CD8+ T cells were sorted. cDNA prepared by RNA extraction and subsequent reverse transcription served as the template for sequencing. Some clones are missing from TCRdb's copy, which holds only in-frame ones; the method was immunoSEQ multiplex PCR. The sample lists tens of thousands of clones, more than 60% seen once, with around 19% in the top ten. The genes are TRBV6-1 and TRBJ2-1; 14 bases agree with TRBD2. The TCR sequence derives from a human donor with alopecia areata. The sequenced material came from NKG2D-low CD8+ T cells sorted from blood. The CDR3 sequence: CASSDLTSGGAYNEQFF. The CDR3 nucleotides read TGTGCCAGCAGTGATCTGACTAGCGGGGGGGCATACAATGAGCAGTTCTTC.